Shown below are 30 T cell receptor beta chains from a single sample sequenced in a study of CXCR3-negative and CXCR3-positive naive CD8 T cells. The antigens for these receptors are not known. Study conclusions and caveats: The TRB CDR3s that CXCR3-positive naive cells carried were more hydrophobic than those of CXCR3-negative naive cells.

Each TRB cDNA library was prepared by 5' RACE (with UMI labels). TCRdb re-called the 5' RACE reads and shows each CDR3 protein once, DNA omitted. The sample features roughly 100,000 distinct CDR3 sequences, with approximately 0.38% in its top ten. Material: naive CXCR3+ CD8+ T cells from blood. Stated subset: CD45RO-CCR7+CD27+CD95- naive CD8+ T cells expressing CXCR3 (TNR3+). All receptors come from a human donor in good health. Some clones in this sample may be carry-over from other donors' samples.

The rearrangement uses TRBV15 and TRBJ2-5; TCRdb names TRBD1, which stays unverified in the absence of DNA. CDR3 size: 17 residues. Germline V gives CDR1 LNHNV, CDR2 YYDKDF (reference sequence). CDR3 amino acids: CATTLGGQFVEEETQYF.

This chain links TRBV20-1 with TRBJ2-3; the D call of TRBD2 rests on TCRdb alone, since no DNA is present to check it. The CDR3 covers 16 residues. Germline lookup yields CDR1 DFQATT and CDR2 SNEGSKA (reference sequence). The CDR3 region is CSASSGPYSNTDTQYF.

The CDR3 protein is CASGGGNEQFF. The genes are TRBV9 and TRBJ2-1; TCRdb reports TRBD1, a call that lacks DNA to check it against. Per germline, CDR1 SGDLS and CDR2 YYNGEE. This CDR3 has 11 amino acids. The full variable domain, with the rest looked up from reference TRBV9 and TRBJ2-1, is DSGVTQTPKHLITATGQRVTLRCSPRSGDLSVYWYQQSLDQGLQFLIQYYNGEERAKGNILERFSAQQFPDLHSELNLSSLELGDSALYFCASGGGNEQFFGPGTRLTVL.

This chain connects TRBV4-2 to TRBJ1-1; TCRdb proposes TRBD1, but this gene call is untestable without DNA. The CDR3 has 17 amino acids. Germline lookup yields CDR1 LGHNA and CDR2 YNFKEQ. CDR3 in amino acids: CASSHTDRTGGNTEAFF.

V and J are TRBV4-1 and TRBJ2-5. The CDR3 runs to 13 residues. From germline, CDR1 is MGHRA and CDR2 YSYEKL. The CDR3 here is CASSPRRQETQYF.

The CDR3 spells CASTNRDREDGYTF. The chain employs TRBV27 and TRBJ1-2; lacking DNA, the TRBD1 call made by TCRdb goes unchecked. CDR1 and CDR2 (germline): MNHEY, SMNVEV (reference sequence). The CDR3 is 14 amino acids.

The chain uses TRBV28 and TRBJ2-1; TCRdb's D gene call, TRBD2, goes unchecked for lack of DNA. The CDR3 extends over 16 amino acids. Germline CDR1 is MDHEN and CDR2 is SYDVKM. CDR3 region: CASSLGSWRGVNEQFF.

The genes are TRBV15 and TRBJ1-5. The germline gives CDR1 LNHNV, CDR2 YYDKDF (reference sequence). This CDR3 contains 15 residues. The CDR3 is CATSRGTDSNQPQHF.

The chain recombines TRBV12-3 or TRBV12-4 with TRBJ1-5; TCRdb proposes TRBD1, but this gene call is untestable without DNA. CDR3 length: 13 amino acids. CDR3 loop: CASSPDRNQPQHF.

The chain recombines TRBV19 with TRBJ2-1; no DNA is available, so the TRBD1 call from TCRdb remains unchecked. CDR3 size: 16 residues. Germline assignment: CDR1 LNHDA and CDR2 SQIVND (reference sequence). The CDR3 reads CASSSGQGAAYNEQFF.

CDR3: CASSLGLAPYEQYF. The V gene is TRBV5-6, the J gene TRBJ2-7; TCRdb indicates TRBD2, and absent DNA this call remains unverified. CDR3 length: 14 amino acids. The germline V gene has CDR1 SGHDT and CDR2 YYEEEE.

The chain couples TRBV27 to TRBJ1-1. Germline V gene sequence: CDR1 MNHEY, CDR2 SMNVEV (reference sequence). This CDR3 has 13 residues. Here the CDR3 reads CASRDVMNTEAFF.

The chain joins TRBV28 to TRBJ1-3. This CDR3 contains 14 residues. CDR1 is MDHEN, CDR2 SYDVKM, per germline. The CDR3: CASSLRLDGNTIYF.

CDR3 in amino acids: CASSLRTSGGSGNIQYF. This chain connects TRBV11-3 to TRBJ2-4; without DNA, the TCRdb call of TRBD2 cannot be checked. Germline V lookup: CDR1 SGHNT, CDR2 YENEEA. The CDR3 consists of 17 residues.

This chain joins TRBV29-1 and TRBJ2-7; TCRdb picks TRBD2, but there is no DNA to check that call. The CDR3 runs to 12 residues. Germline V gene lookup returns CDR1 SQVTM and CDR2 ANQGSEA. The CDR3 spells CSVSGMAHEQYF.

The chain employs TRBV7-9 and TRBJ2-1; TCRdb's assignment of TRBD1 cannot be checked, as there is no DNA. The CDR3 has 15 residues. Germline CDR1 is SEHNR and CDR2 is FQNEAQ (reference sequence). CDR3 loop: CASSRGGGRYNEQFF.

The J gene is TRBJ2-1, the V gene TRBV11-2; TCRdb outputs TRBD2, but without DNA this stays unchecked. In germline, CDR1 is SGHAT, CDR2 FQNNGV. CDR3 length: 16 amino acids. This CDR3 is CASSKLAGVNYNEQFF. Using reference TRBV11-2 and TRBJ2-1 for the parts outside the CDR3, the full variable domain is EAGVAQSPRYKIIEKRQSVAFWCNPISGHATLYWYQQILGQGPKLLIQFQNNGVVDDSQLPKDRFSAERLKGVDSTLKIQPAKLEDSAVYLCASSKLAGVNYNEQFFGPGTRLTVL.

CDR3 sequence reads: CASTHSGSRNAKNIQYF. V is TRBV19 and J is TRBJ2-4; the TCRdb call, TRBD2, lacks DNA for checking. The CDR3 totals 17 residues. Germline V gene lookup returns CDR1 LNHDA and CDR2 SQIVND (reference sequence). Variable domain in full (rest from reference TRBV19 and TRBJ2-4): DGGITQSPKYLFRKEGQNVTLSCEQNLNHDAMYWYRQDPGQGLRLIYYSQIVNDFQKGDIAEGYSVSREKKESFPLTVTSAQKNPTAFYLCASTHSGSRNAKNIQYFGAGTRLSVL.

The chain couples TRBV4-1 to TRBJ2-7. The CDR3 is 15 amino acids. Germline assignment: CDR1 MGHRA and CDR2 YSYEKL. CDR3 residues: CASSQDTGGCYEQYF.

The chain has TRBV29-1 and TRBJ1-3; TCRdb proposes TRBD1, but this gene call is untestable without DNA. CDR3 size: 15 residues. Germline V gene lookup returns CDR1 SQVTM and CDR2 ANQGSEA. CDR3 amino acids: CSVTGTPNSGNTIYF.

The V gene is TRBV7-9, the J gene TRBJ2-1; TCRdb names TRBD2, which stays unverified in the absence of DNA. CDR1 SEHNR and CDR2 FQNEAQ come from the germline V gene (reference sequence). The CDR3 has 15 residues. The CDR3 region is CASSLAGGAYNEQFF.

The chain is built from TRBV5-5 and TRBJ2-5; without DNA, the TCRdb call of TRBD2 cannot be checked. Germline V gene data show CDR1 as SGHKS and CDR2 as YYEKEE (reference sequence). This CDR3 region has 14 residues. CDR3 in amino acids: CASSSGLAEETQYF.

V is TRBV7-9 and J is TRBJ2-1; TCRdb lists TRBD1, though no DNA is available to test this call. Germline lookup yields CDR1 SEHNR and CDR2 FQNEAQ (reference sequence). The length of the CDR3 is 15 residues. The CDR3 region is CASTPGSHSYNEQFF. Supplemented by reference TRBV7-9 and TRBJ2-1, the full variable domain reads DTGVSQNPRHKITKRGQNVTFRCDPISEHNRLYWYRQTLGQGPEFLTYFQNEAQLEKSRLLSDRFSAERPKGSFSTLEIQRTEQGDSAMYLCASTPGSHSYNEQFFGPGTRLTVL.

CDR3 protein: CASSWILRQTPEAFF. V usage is TRBV7-9 and J usage is TRBJ1-1; the TRBD1 assignment by TCRdb is unverifiable without DNA. The length of the CDR3 is 15 residues. Germline values: CDR1 SEHNR, CDR2 FQNEAQ (reference sequence).

The chain combines TRBV20-1 with TRBJ2-1; TCRdb outputs TRBD2, but without DNA this stays unchecked. Per the germline V gene, CDR1 is DFQATT and CDR2 is SNEGSKA (reference sequence). The CDR3 extends over 15 amino acids. This CDR3 reads CSAHSIAGGLNEQFF.

The chain uses TRBV11-2 and TRBJ2-2; the D call from TCRdb, TRBD2, cannot be confirmed without DNA. Germline V gene data show CDR1 as SGHAT and CDR2 as FQNNGV. The length of the CDR3 is 17 residues. The chain's CDR3 is CASSSVLAGSSTGELFF.

The chain joins TRBV30 to TRBJ2-1. Germline values: CDR1 GTSNPN, CDR2 SVGIG (reference sequence). The CDR3 spans 13 residues. The CDR3 sequence: CAWGQGLYNEQFF.

V usage is TRBV29-1 and J usage is TRBJ2-2. Germline V gene lookup returns CDR1 SQVTM and CDR2 ANQGSEA. The CDR3 length is 13 residues. The CDR3 spells CSVGGENTGELFF.

The gene calls are TRBV5-6 and TRBJ2-5; TCRdb reports TRBD1, a call that lacks DNA to check it against. Germline V gene data show CDR1 as SGHDT and CDR2 as YYEEEE. The CDR3 length is 14 residues. This chain's CDR3 is CASSSGSLLETQYF.

The chain carries TRBV9 and TRBJ1-1. The germline V gene encodes CDR1 SGDLS and CDR2 YYNGEE. This CDR3 is built from 16 residues. The chain's CDR3 is CASSVTPSRPDTEAFF.